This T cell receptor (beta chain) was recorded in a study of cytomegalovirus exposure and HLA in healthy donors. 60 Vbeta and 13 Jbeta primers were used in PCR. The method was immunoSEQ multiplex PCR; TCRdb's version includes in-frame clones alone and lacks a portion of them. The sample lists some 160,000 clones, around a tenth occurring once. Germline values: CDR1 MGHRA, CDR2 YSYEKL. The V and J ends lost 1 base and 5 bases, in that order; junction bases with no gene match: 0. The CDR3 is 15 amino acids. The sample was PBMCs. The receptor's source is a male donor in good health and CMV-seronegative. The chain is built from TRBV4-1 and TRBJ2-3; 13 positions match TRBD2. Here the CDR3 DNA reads TGCGCCAGCAGCCAAGGGACTAGCGGGGGAGATACGCAGTATTTT. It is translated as CASSQGTSGGDTQYF.